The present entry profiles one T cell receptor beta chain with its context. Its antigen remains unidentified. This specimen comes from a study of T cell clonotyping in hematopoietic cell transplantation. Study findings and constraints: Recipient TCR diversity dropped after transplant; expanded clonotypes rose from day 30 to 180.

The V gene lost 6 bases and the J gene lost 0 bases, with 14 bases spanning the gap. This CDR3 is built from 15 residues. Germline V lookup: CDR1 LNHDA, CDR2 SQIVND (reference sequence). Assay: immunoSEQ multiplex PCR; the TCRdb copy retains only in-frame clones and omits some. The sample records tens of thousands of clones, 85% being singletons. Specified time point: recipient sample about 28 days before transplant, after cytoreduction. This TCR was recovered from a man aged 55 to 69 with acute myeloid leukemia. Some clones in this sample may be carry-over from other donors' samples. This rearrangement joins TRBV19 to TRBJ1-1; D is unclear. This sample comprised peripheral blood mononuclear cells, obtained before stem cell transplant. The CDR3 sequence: CASRSGLHMNTEAFF. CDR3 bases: TGTGCCAGTAGATCCGGGTTACACATGAACACTGAAGCTTTCTTT.